These 32 T cell receptor beta chains were sequenced from one sample in a study of blood T cell repertoires in COVID-19. The table came from immunoSEQ multiplex PCR; TCRdb's copy has only in-frame clones and leaves some out. Of 200,000 to 250,000 clones listed, nearly 90% were seen once; the top ten hold approximately 10%. Sequences were obtained from PBMCs or T cells enriched from blood (not recorded which). The receptors here all came from a man in his thirties or forties who had recovered from COVID-19.

The chain combines TRBV7-9 with TRBJ2-3, with D perhaps TRBD1 (6 bases). V lost 3 bases, J lost 6 bases, and 10 bases lay in between. The CDR3 has 13 amino acids. Germline CDR1 SEHNR, CDR2 FQNEAQ (reference sequence). The CDR3 region has the DNA TGTGCCAGCAGCTTGGGGGCCCCGGATACGCAGTATTTT. Protein: CASSLGAPDTQYF.

This rearrangement joins TRBV7-9 to TRBJ2-7; D unresolved. V was cut by 10 bases and J by 0 bases, with 13 bases left in between. The V gene's germline CDR1 is SEHNR and CDR2 FQNEAQ (reference sequence). The CDR3 extends over 13 amino acids. The CDR3: CAIDPWSSYEQYF. The CDR3 DNA is TGTGCCATTGATCCCTGGAGCTCCTACGAGCAGTACTTC. Using reference TRBV7-9 and TRBJ2-7 for the parts outside the CDR3, the full variable domain is DTGVSQNPRHKITKRGQNVTFRCDPISEHNRLYWYRQTLGQGPEFLTYFQNEAQLEKSRLLSDRFSAERPKGSFSTLEIQRTEQGDSAMYLCAIDPWSSYEQYFGPGTRLTVT.

The chain combines TRBV7-9 with TRBJ1-5; 8 positions agree with TRBD1. Per the germline V gene, CDR1 is SEHNR and CDR2 is FQNEAQ (reference sequence). V gave up 1 base and J gave up 7 bases; unmatched junction bases: 3. The CDR3 extends over 14 amino acids. CDR3: CASSLDRGGQPQHF. In DNA, the CDR3 is TGTGCCAGCAGCTTAGACAGGGGGGGACAGCCCCAGCATTTT. The entire variable domain, with the rest obtained from reference TRBV7-9 and TRBJ1-5, is as follows: DTGVSQNPRHKITKRGQNVTFRCDPISEHNRLYWYRQTLGQGPEFLTYFQNEAQLEKSRLLSDRFSAERPKGSFSTLEIQRTEQGDSAMYLCASSLDRGGQPQHFGDGTRLSIL.

The chain couples TRBV5-6 to TRBJ1-2; D ambiguous. Germline lookup yields CDR1 SGHDT and CDR2 YYEEEE. The CDR3 has 12 amino acids. Trimming left V 4 bases short and J 4 bases short, with 8 bases between. The CDR3, as DNA: TGTGCCAGCAGCCTGTGGAGCTATGGCTACACCTTC. As protein: CASSLWSYGYTF. The full variable domain, rest sourced from reference TRBV5-6 and TRBJ1-2, is DAGVTQSPTHLIKTRGQQVTLRCSPKSGHDTVSWYQQALGQGPQFIFQYYEEEERQRGNFPDRFSGHQFPNYSSELNVNALLLGDSALYLCASSLWSYGYTFGSGTRLTVV.

The chain has TRBV7-6 and TRBJ2-1; TRBD1 matches at 8 bases. The CDR3 is 19 residues long. V shed 5 bases, J shed 1 base, and the junction held 16 bases outside the gene matches. Germline lookup yields CDR1 SGHVS and CDR2 FNYEAQ. The CDR3 sequence is CASSVTDRGPRRSYNEQFF. CDR3 in DNA: TGTGCCAGCAGCGTAACCGACAGGGGACCGCGAAGGTCCTACAATGAGCAGTTCTTC.

The CDR3 DNA is TGTGCCAGCAGCGTAGGGGACAGCGGACGGGGCTACACCTTC. The encoded protein is CASSVGDSGRGYTF. The rearrangement uses TRBV9 and TRBJ1-2, with 7 bases identical to TRBD1. J gave up 8 bases and V 0 bases, and 7 bases lay outside the gene matches. The CDR3 has 14 amino acids. Germline CDR1 SGDLS, CDR2 YYNGEE.

This chain links TRBV6-6 with TRBJ1-6; TRBD1 matches at 9 bases. Germline values: CDR1 MNHNY, CDR2 SVGAGI (reference sequence). Trimming took 0 bases from V and 8 from J; bases not matched to a gene: 5. CDR3 size: 16 residues. CDR3 residues: CASSYSPGQGDSPLHF. Written as DNA, the CDR3 is TGTGCCAGCAGTTACTCTCCGGGACAGGGTGATTCACCCCTCCACTTT.

The count of this clone is one. The chain combines TRBV2 with TRBJ1-6; D perhaps matches TRBD1 (5 bases). V was shortened by 2 bases and J by 5 bases, with 10 bases between the two germline ends. Germline CDR1 and CDR2: SNHLY and FYNNEI. This CDR3 contains 15 residues. The CDR3 region is CASSEQGQNNSPLHF. The CDR3 DNA reads TGTGCCAGCAGTGAACAGGGCCAGAATAATTCACCCCTCCACTTT.

V usage is TRBV7-2 and J usage is TRBJ1-1; tentative D call: TRBD1 (5 bases). The germline V gene encodes CDR1 SGHTA and CDR2 FQGNSA. The ends were cut back, 2 bases at V and 4 bases at J, with 8 bases in the middle. The CDR3 consists of 13 residues. The CDR3 region is CASSLFGGTEAFF. The DNA for the CDR3 is TGTGCCAGCAGCTTATTCGGGGGCACTGAAGCTTTCTTT.

J is TRBJ2-3 and V is TRBV27, with 11 bases that match TRBD1. The CDR3 has 14 amino acids. CDR1 is MNHEY, CDR2 SMNVEV, per germline (reference sequence). Losses at the gene ends were 7 bases for V and 4 bases for J; bases not matched to a gene: 4. The CDR3 DNA is TGTGCCAGCACTACGGGACAGGGGGCAGATACGCAGTATTTT. This codes for CASTTGQGADTQYF.

This clone was counted a single time. The rearrangement links TRBV28 to TRBJ1-2, with D possibly being TRBD1 (5 bases). From germline, CDR1 is MDHEN and CDR2 SYDVKM. Trimming stripped 6 bases from V and 4 bases from J, with 18 bases between. The CDR3 totals 15 residues. CDR3 sequence: CASSPSGGEGYGYTF. The CDR3 DNA sequence: TGTGCCAGCAGCCCCTCCGGAGGGGAGGGCTATGGCTACACCTTC.

J is TRBJ2-7 and V is TRBV5-5, with TRBD2 identical over 8 bases. This CDR3 comprises 14 residues. The ends lost 5 bases at V and 1 base at J; junction bases unmatched: 5. Germline CDR1 reads SGHKS; CDR2 reads YYEKEE (reference sequence). In DNA form, the CDR3 reads TGTGCCAGCAGTTTAAGCGGGAGATCCTACGAGCAGTACTTC. Residues: CASSLSGRSYEQYF.

The chain has TRBV27 and TRBJ2-3; 14 positions agree with TRBD2. Losses at the gene ends were 2 bases for V and 2 bases for J; bases not matched to a gene: 9. CDR1 and CDR2 (germline): MNHEY, SMNVEV (reference sequence). This CDR3 is 19 amino acids long. The chain's CDR3 is CASSLGTSGSPAYTDTQYF. CDR3 coding DNA: TGTGCCAGCAGTTTAGGGACTAGCGGGAGCCCCGCTTACACAGATACGCAGTATTTT.

The chain links TRBV11-2 to TRBJ1-4; D is unclear. V lost 8 bases, J lost 4 bases, and 11 bases lay in between. The CDR3 extends over 13 amino acids. CDR1 and CDR2 from the germline V gene are SGHAT and FQNNGV. DNA for the CDR3: TGTGCCAGCCAAGACGGAGTTAATGAAAAACTGTTTTTT. Translating gives CASQDGVNEKLFF.

Comments on this clone: Additional DNA sequences in this sample encode the identical CDR3. This rearrangement joins TRBV7-2 to TRBJ2-7; 9 nucleotides agree with TRBD1. Germline CDR1 reads SGHTA; CDR2 reads FQGNSA. There are 14 residues in the CDR3. The V gene end was trimmed by 1 base and the J gene end by 2 bases; junction bases not matched to a gene: 0. CDR3 loop: CASSLGQGAYEQYF. DNA of the CDR3: TGTGCCAGCAGCTTAGGACAGGGGGCCTACGAGCAGTACTTC.

This chain uses TRBV12-3 or TRBV12-4 with TRBJ1-1, with D possibly TRBD1 on 5 matching bases. This CDR3 has 12 residues. Trimming cost V 7 bases and J 7 bases, with 13 bases left between them. This CDR3 is CASNPGGFEAFF. The CDR3 DNA sequence: TGTGCCAGCAACCCGGGGGGGTTTGAAGCTTTCTTT.

The chain uses TRBV6-5 and TRBJ2-3; D unresolved. The germline V gene encodes CDR1 MNHEY and CDR2 SVGAGI. The CDR3 sequence is 16 residues long. V was shortened by 0 bases and J by 2 bases, with 12 bases between the two germline ends. CDR3 sequence (DNA): TGTGCCAGCAGTTACTCGATTCCAGAAAACACAGATACGCAGTATTTT. This gives the protein CASSYSIPENTDTQYF.

This sequence joins TRBV18 and TRBJ1-1; D unclear. The CDR3 has 15 residues. V shed 0 bases and J shed 3 bases, with 11 bases lying between them. Per the germline V gene, CDR1 is KGHSH and CDR2 is LQKENI. The CDR3 loop reads CASSPPGGGHTEAFF. CDR3 bases: TGTGCCAGCTCACCACCGGGAGGCGGGCACACTGAAGCTTTCTTT.

V gene TRBV10-2 combines with J gene TRBJ2-3; 10 bases align to TRBD2. CDR1 is WSHSY and CDR2 is SAAADI in the germline V gene. The trim removed 7 bases at V and 5 bases at J, leaving 12 bases unmatched. The CDR3 is made up of 16 amino acids. The CDR3 here is CASTGGSGRALDTQYF. CDR3 coding DNA: TGCGCCAGCACCGGGGGAAGCGGGAGGGCCCTAGATACGCAGTATTTT.

The rearrangement joins TRBV6-5 to TRBJ2-1; D is ambiguous. V gave up 0 bases and J gave up 11 bases, with 11 bases separating them. Germline V gene lookup returns CDR1 MNHEY and CDR2 SVGAGI. This CDR3 is 13 amino acids long. The CDR3 coding sequence is TGTGCCAGCAGTTACTCGAGGTCACAACAGCAGTTCTTC. This gives the protein CASSYSRSQQQFF.

V usage is TRBV2 and J usage is TRBJ1-5; D unresolved. This CDR3 is built from 16 residues. V gave up 9 bases and J gave up 0 bases, with 18 bases separating them. Germline-derived CDR1 and CDR2 are SNHLY and FYNNEI. CDR3 nucleotides: TGTGCCAGTAACCCGCGGGCAGGCAATAGCAATCAGCCCCAGCATTTT. Protein product: CASNPRAGNSNQPQHF. The variable domain in full, completed from reference TRBV2 and TRBJ1-5, reads EPEVTQTPSHQVTQMGQEVILRCVPISNHLYFYWYRQILGQKVEFLVSFYNNEISEKSEIFDDQFSVERPDGSNFTLKIRSTKLEDSAMYFCASNPRAGNSNQPQHFGDGTRLSIL.

The chain couples TRBV5-4 to TRBJ2-6, with 11 bases matching TRBD1. Germline CDR1 reads SGHNT; CDR2 reads YYREEE (reference sequence). The J segment lost 3 bases and the V segment lost 0 bases, leaving 2 bases of the junction unmatched. CDR3 length: 17 residues. The CDR3 DNA follows: TGTGCCAGCAGCTTGGGGGACAGGGGGTTTGGGGCCAACGTCCTGACTTTC. Amino acids: CASSLGDRGFGANVLTF.

The chain has TRBV4-1 and TRBJ2-3; 7 bases match TRBD1. This CDR3 region has 14 residues. Germline V lookup: CDR1 MGHRA, CDR2 YSYEKL. V shed 10 bases, J shed 5 bases, and the junction held 12 bases outside the gene matches. This chain's CDR3 is CATSWDRELDTQYF. The CDR3 DNA reads TGCGCCACTTCATGGGACAGAGAGTTAGATACGCAGTATTTT.

The CDR3 nucleotides are TGTGCCAGCAGCTGGCGGGAGCGGGAGACCCAGTACTTC. Its protein product is CASSWRERETQYF. The rearrangement joins TRBV7-2 to TRBJ2-5; 7 positions match TRBD2. The CDR3 sequence is 13 residues long. Germline V gene data show CDR1 as SGHTA and CDR2 as FQGNSA. With V trimmed by 4 bases and J by 5 bases, 4 bases remained unmatched.

Only one count was recorded for this clone. The chain is built from TRBV4-1 and TRBJ1-3; D gene unclear. With 1 base removed from V and 0 bases from J, the gap between germline ends came to 13 bases. The length of the CDR3 is 17 residues. In germline, CDR1 is MGHRA, CDR2 YSYEKL. The CDR3 DNA reads TGCGCCAGCAGCCAAGTTCCCGCAGGCGTCTCTGGAAACACCATATATTTT. This translates into CASSQVPAGVSGNTIYF.

This rearrangement joins TRBV27 to TRBJ1-1; no reliable D call. Germline assignment: CDR1 MNHEY and CDR2 SMNVEV (reference sequence). V lost 6 bases and J 0 bases, leaving 11 bases between the germline ends. This CDR3 has 14 amino acids. The CDR3 nucleotides are TGTGCCAGCAGGTGGTCGGGAGTGAACACTGAAGCTTTCTTT. Protein: CASRWSGVNTEAFF.

The chain links TRBV6-4 to TRBJ1-1, with 7 bases lining up with TRBD1. CDR3 length: 13 amino acids. CDR1 and CDR2 (germline): MRHNA, SNTAGT. The V segment lost 0 bases and the J segment 8 bases; nucleotides outside the gene matches: 3. The CDR3 nucleotides are TGTGCCAGCAGTGACTCAACAGGGGCCGAAGCTTTCTTT. This gives the protein CASSDSTGAEAFF.

The genes are TRBV5-1 and TRBJ1-6; D is undetermined. V lost 7 bases and J lost 7, with 12 bases in between. Germline V gene lookup returns CDR1 SGHRS and CDR2 YFSETQ. This CDR3 comprises 13 residues. The CDR3 spells CASGNGINSPLHF. For the CDR3, the DNA is TGCGCCAGCGGTAATGGCATAAATTCACCCCTCCACTTT.

The chain recombines TRBV5-1 with TRBJ1-5; a weak D match, TRBD1 (5 bases). Looked up from germline, CDR1 is SGHRS and CDR2 is YFSETQ. V dropped 0 bases and J dropped 5 bases, with 9 bases sitting between them. The CDR3 loop spans 14 amino acids. The CDR3 loop is CASSLEGLDQPQHF. CDR3 bases: TGCGCCAGCAGCTTGGAGGGGCTCGATCAGCCCCAGCATTTT.

The J gene is TRBJ2-7, the V gene TRBV13; D possibly corresponds to TRBD1 (5 bases). Germline-derived CDR1 and CDR2 are PRHDT and FYEKMQ (reference sequence). V was shortened by 2 bases and J by 1 base, with 12 bases between the two germline ends. The CDR3 contains 15 residues. CDR3 DNA sequence: TGTGCCAGCAGCTTATTGGCAGGGCTTTCCTACGAGCAGTACTTC. This codes for CASSLLAGLSYEQYF.

The chain is built from TRBV2 and TRBJ2-3, with 11 bases lining up with TRBD2. This CDR3 is built from 16 residues. Germline-derived CDR1 and CDR2 are SNHLY and FYNNEI. V was clipped by 7 bases and J by 2 bases; unmatched bases: 8. CDR3 residues: CASTLWGLAVTDTQYF. The CDR3 region has the DNA TGTGCCAGCACCCTATGGGGACTAGCGGTCACAGATACGCAGTATTTT.

This rearrangement joins TRBV6-2 or TRBV6-3 to TRBJ2-7, with 7 bases identical to TRBD1. The CDR3 is 19 residues long. Germline lookup yields CDR1 MNHEY and CDR2 SVGEGT. Losses at the gene ends were 6 bases for V and 0 bases for J; bases not matched to a gene: 20. CDR3: CASSKEPGTGATISYEQYF. The CDR3 nucleotides are TGTGCCAGCAGCAAAGAACCGGGTACAGGGGCCACCATCTCCTACGAGCAGTACTTC.